These 8 T cell receptor beta chains share one sample of origin, sequenced in a study of spatial heterogeneity in lung cancer. The time point denotes: sample taken at primary tumor resection. One entry per CDR3 protein, called by TCRdb with MiXCR from the 5' RACE reads. The sample lists 30,000 to 45,000 distinct CDR3 sequences, less than 9% occurring once. Sequences were derived from PBMCs, sampled at surgery. The receptors come from a female donor with early-stage non-small cell lung cancer.

This clonotype has at least ten counts. The chain recombines TRBV29-1 with TRBJ2-5, with D perhaps TRBD2 (6 bases). The V gene's germline CDR1 is SQVTM and CDR2 ANQGSEA. The V gene lost 3 bases and the J gene lost 9 bases, with 14 bases spanning the gap. This CDR3 spans 12 amino acids. CDR3: CSVDLSWGAQYF. The DNA of the CDR3 is TGCAGCGTTGATCTTTCATGGGGGGCCCAGTACTTC.

This clonotype has only a few counts. CDR3 region: CASRGTGASDTQYF. The CDR3 nucleotides read TGCGCCAGCCGAGGGACAGGGGCTTCAGATACGCAGTATTTT. The J gene is TRBJ2-3, the V gene TRBV5-1; 10 bases match TRBD1. Germline CDR1 SGHRS, CDR2 YFSETQ. CDR3 size: 14 residues. J was trimmed by 4 bases and V by 7 bases; bases with no gene match: 6.

CDR3 region: CASSFGEAPYNEQFF. CDR3 DNA: TGTGCCAGCAGCTTCGGAGAGGCCCCCTACAATGAGCAGTTCTTC. V gene TRBV7-9 combines with J gene TRBJ2-1; D gene unclear. From germline, CDR1 is SEHNR and CDR2 FQNEAQ (reference sequence). CDR3 length equals 15 residues. Deletions cut 3 bases from V and 2 bases from J, with 11 bases between. Full variable domain (outside the CDR3, taken from reference TRBV7-9 and TRBJ2-1): DTGVSQNPRHKITKRGQNVTFRCDPISEHNRLYWYRQTLGQGPEFLTYFQNEAQLEKSRLLSDRFSAERPKGSFSTLEIQRTEQGDSAMYLCASSFGEAPYNEQFFGPGTRLTVL.

Only a few counts were recorded for this clonotype. The V gene is TRBV7-9, the J gene TRBJ1-4; 9 nucleotides match TRBD1. The V and J ends lost 5 bases and 6 bases, in that order; junction bases with no gene match: 4. CDR3 length: 14 residues. CDR1 SEHNR and CDR2 FQNEAQ come from the germline V gene (reference sequence). The CDR3 loop is CASSAGQGDEKLFF. CDR3 in DNA: TGTGCCAGCAGCGCGGGACAGGGAGATGAAAAACTGTTTTTT. Filled out from reference TRBV7-9 and TRBJ1-4, the complete variable domain reads DTGVSQNPRHKITKRGQNVTFRCDPISEHNRLYWYRQTLGQGPEFLTYFQNEAQLEKSRLLSDRFSAERPKGSFSTLEIQRTEQGDSAMYLCASSAGQGDEKLFFGSGTQLSVL.

Only a few counts were recorded for this clonotype. V is TRBV16 and J is TRBJ1-2; D gene uncertain. Per germline, CDR1 KGHSY and CDR2 FQNENV. The CDR3 runs 12 residues. V was trimmed by 2 bases and J by 6 bases, leaving 7 bases between them. CDR3 coding DNA: TGTGCCAGCAGCCAAGACTGGAATGGCTACACCTTC. This sequence encodes CASSQDWNGYTF.

As DNA, the CDR3 is TGTGCCAGCAGCACATCCCCACTAGCGGGGGAAACCGACGAGCAGTACTTC. It yields the protein CASSTSPLAGETDEQYF. V and J are TRBV6-5 and TRBJ2-7, with TRBD2 matching 11 bases. Looked up from germline, CDR1 is MNHEY and CDR2 is SVGAGI. The CDR3 is made up of 17 amino acids. Trimming cost V 6 bases and J 5 bases; bases outside gene matches: 15.

This clonotype was observed many times. The chain uses TRBV28 and TRBJ2-3, with D uncertain. The CDR3 is 15 amino acids. V shed 1 base and J shed 0 bases, with 8 bases lying between them. The V gene's germline CDR1 is MDHEN and CDR2 SYDVKM. The CDR3 loop reads CASSLSYASTDTQYF. In nucleotides, the CDR3 is TGTGCCAGCAGTTTATCCTACGCGAGCACAGATACGCAGTATTTT.

This clonotype turned up a few times. This CDR3 is CTGQRGSTDTQYF. CDR3 DNA sequence: TGTACGGGGCAGCGGGGGAGCACAGATACGCAGTATTTT. The chain has TRBV2 and TRBJ2-3, with 8 positions matching TRBD2. Germline V CDR1 and CDR2: SNHLY, FYNNEI. CDR3 length: 13 residues.